This is a list of T cell receptor beta chains from one sample in a study of blood T cell repertoires in COVID-19. Libraries were prepared by immunoSEQ multiplex PCR; TCRdb keeps only in-frame clonotypes and omits some of them. The data show 170,000 or so clones, approximately 88% seen once. The sample taken for sequencing was peripheral blood. These receptors all stem from a woman aged 40 to 49 with COVID-19, enrolled during active disease. Both conserved end residues are part of each CDR3. D genes are given only for firm matches. Not all rows give a size; the values are once, few, many and, for expanded clones, a class.

j_call	clone_size	v_call	d_call	cdr3_aa	cdr3_nt
TRBJ1-5	NA	TRBV27	TRBD1	CASSYNRDRIGNQPQHF	TGTGCCAGCAGTTACAACCGGGACAGGATTGGCAATCAGCCCCAGCATTTT
TRBJ1-5	NA	TRBV7-2	NA	CASKIYSNQPQHF	TGTGCCAGCAAAATATATAGCAATCAGCCCCAGCATTTT
TRBJ2-5	NA	TRBV7-3	TRBD1	CASSPGTGGETQYF	TGTGCCAGCAGCCCGGGGACAGGGGGAGAGACCCAGTACTTC
TRBJ2-7	NA	TRBV2	NA	CASSEQTVRGGEQYF	TGTGCCAGCAGTGAACAGACAGTGAGGGGGGGCGAGCAGTACTTC
TRBJ2-3	once	TRBV2	TRBD2	CASRVAGTGDTQYF	TGTGCCAGCAGGGTAGCGGGAACGGGAGATACGCAGTATTTT
TRBJ1-1	NA	TRBV7-9	NA	CASSSGADTEAFF	TGTGCCAGCAGCTCGGGAGCAGACACTGAAGCTTTCTTT
TRBJ2-2	NA	TRBV19	TRBD1	CASSPGTASGELFF	TGTGCCAGTAGCCCCGGGACAGCAAGTGGGGAGCTGTTTTTT
TRBJ1-2	NA	TRBV9	NA	CASSVVPVAADYGYTF	TGTGCCAGCAGCGTAGTCCCGGTAGCAGCGGACTATGGCTACACCTTC
TRBJ1-2	NA	TRBV5-1	TRBD1	CASSLVTGDGYTF	TGCGCCAGCAGCTTGGTAACAGGGGATGGCTACACCTTC
TRBJ1-1	NA	TRBV5-4	NA	CASSLQGPTEAFF	TGTGCCAGCAGCTTACAGGGACCCACTGAAGCTTTCTTT
TRBJ2-1	NA	TRBV21-1	NA	CASSKGAGDEQFF	TGTGCCAGCAGCAAAGGGGCGGGAGATGAGCAGTTCTTC
TRBJ2-3	NA	TRBV5-4	TRBD2	CASRKPGLAVSSTDTQYF	TGTGCCAGCAGGAAACCGGGACTAGCAGTTTCTAGCACAGATACGCAGTATTTT
TRBJ2-7	NA	TRBV6-5	TRBD1	CASSYLSQGAYYEQYF	TGTGCCAGCAGTTACCTTTCCCAGGGGGCCTACTACGAGCAGTACTTC
TRBJ1-5	NA	TRBV2	NA	CASNFLQGSNQPQHF	TGTGCCAGCAACTTCCTACAGGGAAGCAATCAGCCCCAGCATTTT
TRBJ2-2	NA	TRBV9	NA	CASSRRAGELFF	TGTGCCAGCTCTCGGCGGGCCGGGGAGCTGTTTTTT
TRBJ1-2	NA	TRBV5-4	NA	CASSLWREGYGYTF	TGTGCCAGCAGCTTGTGGAGGGAGGGCTATGGCTACACCTTC
TRBJ1-1	NA	TRBV5-1	TRBD1	CASSGGVRQGATEAFF	TGCGCCAGCAGCGGCGGGGTCCGGCAGGGGGCCACTGAAGCTTTCTTT
TRBJ1-2	NA	TRBV6-5	NA	CASSYTTTPDGYTF	TGTGCCAGCAGTTACACAACTACGCCGGATGGCTACACCTTC
TRBJ1-6	NA	TRBV18	NA	CASSPPGVSSYNSPLHF	TGTGCCAGCTCACCACCGGGCGTCAGCTCCTATAATTCACCCCTCCACTTT
TRBJ1-2	NA	TRBV19	NA	CASSTSGALLGYTF	TGTGCCAGTAGCACTTCTGGGGCACTCCTTGGCTACACCTTC
TRBJ1-1	NA	TRBV9	TRBD1	CASSSKEGARTAFF	TGTGCCAGCAGCAGTAAAGAGGGGGCAAGAACGGCTTTCTTT
TRBJ1-2	NA	TRBV6-5	NA	CASSYSGVRGYTF	TGTGCCAGCAGTTACTCCGGGGTGAGAGGCTACACCTTC
TRBJ1-6	NA	TRBV5-4	TRBD1	CASSLRADRVYSPLHF	TGTGCCAGCAGCTTGCGGGCAGACAGGGTATATTCACCCCTCCACTTT
TRBJ1-3	NA	TRBV11-2	NA	CASTVGGGLTSGNTIYF	TGTGCCAGCACCGTAGGGGGGGGGCTCACCTCTGGAAACACCATATATTTT
TRBJ2-1	NA	TRBV19	NA	CASRLTDNEQFF	TGTGCCAGTAGGTTGACAGACAATGAGCAGTTCTTC
TRBJ1-5	NA	TRBV7-2	NA	CASSLAAGGNQPQHF	TGTGCCAGCAGCTTAGCTGCAGGGGGCAATCAGCCCCAGCATTTT
TRBJ1-5	NA	TRBV3-1/TRBV3-2	NA	CASSRTLRDQPQHF	TGTGCCAGCAGCCGAACTCTGAGGGATCAGCCCCAGCATTTT
TRBJ1-2	NA	TRBV10-2	TRBD1	CASSAGTGGVEGYTF	TGCGCCAGCAGTGCCGGGACAGGGGGCGTTGAAGGCTACACCTTC
TRBJ1-5	NA	TRBV14	NA	CASTPGNQPQHF	TGTGCCAGCACCCCGGGCAATCAGCCCCAGCATTTT
TRBJ2-5	NA	TRBV10-1	TRBD2	CASSEVSSGIQETQYF	TGCGCCAGCAGTGAGGTTTCTAGCGGAATCCAAGAGACCCAGTACTTC
TRBJ2-7	NA	TRBV28	TRBD1	CASPPSGQGAGYEQYF	TGTGCCAGCCCCCCAAGTGGGCAGGGGGCCGGCTACGAGCAGTACTTC
TRBJ2-2	NA	TRBV12-1	NA	CASSFLCGTAGFTGELFF	TGTGCCAGCAGCTTTTTGTGTGGTACGGCAGGGTTCACCGGGGAGCTGTTTTTT
TRBJ2-2	NA	TRBV7-3	NA	CASSWDLRETGELFF	TGTGCCAGCAGTTGGGATCTGAGGGAAACCGGGGAGCTGTTTTTT
TRBJ2-7	NA	TRBV11-2	TRBD2	CATHMGGVGEQYF	TGTGCGACCCATATGGGGGGGGTCGGCGAGCAGTACTTC
TRBJ2-1	NA	TRBV5-1	TRBD2	CASSLGLAGGKYNEQFF	TGCGCCAGCAGCTTGGGACTAGCGGGGGGTAAATACAATGAGCAGTTCTTC
TRBJ2-1	once	TRBV19	NA	CASSMEGLLYNEQFF	TGTGCCAGTAGTATGGAGGGACTCCTCTACAATGAGCAGTTCTTC
TRBJ2-1	NA	TRBV9	TRBD2	CASSVAPGLAGGNPYNEQFF	TGTGCCAGCAGCGTAGCTCCGGGACTAGCGGGAGGAAATCCCTACAATGAGCAGTTCTTC
TRBJ1-4	NA	TRBV19	NA	CASSTRNSATNEKLFF	TGTGCCAGTAGTACGCGAAACAGTGCAACTAATGAAAAACTGTTTTTT
TRBJ2-6	once	TRBV5-1	TRBD2	CASSLGPGGPSGANVLTF	TGCGCCAGCAGCTTGGGGCCGGGAGGTCCTTCTGGGGCCAACGTCCTGACTTTC
TRBJ2-7	NA	TRBV3-1/TRBV3-2	NA	CASGLLGQHYEQYF	TGTGCCAGCGGCCTTCTGGGACAACACTACGAGCAGTACTTC
TRBJ2-2	NA	TRBV7-6	TRBD2	CASSLRGFFMGNTGELFF	TGTGCCAGCAGCTTGCGGGGGTTCTTTATGGGGAACACCGGGGAGCTGTTTTTT
TRBJ2-3	NA	TRBV7-9	NA	CASSPPPRPGDTQYF	TGTGCCAGCAGCCCGCCCCCCCGCCCCGGGGATACGCAGTATTTT
TRBJ2-7	NA	TRBV19	NA	CASSIGGASNPYEQYF	TGTGCCAGTAGTATCGGAGGGGCCTCTAATCCCTACGAGCAGTACTTC
TRBJ2-5	NA	TRBV6-6	NA	CASSWGGTQYF	TGTGCCAGCAGTTGGGGAGGGACCCAGTACTTC
TRBJ1-1	NA	TRBV11-2	TRBD1	CASSQIRTGENEAFF	TGTGCCAGCAGCCAGATAAGGACAGGGGAAAATGAAGCTTTCTTT
TRBJ2-7	few	TRBV21-1	NA	CASQEGCGTEVYGVAHEQYF	TGTGCCAGCCAAGAGGGCTGTGGGACAGAGGTGTACGGGGTCGCCCACGAGCAGTACTTC
TRBJ1-4	once	TRBV6-2/TRBV6-3	NA	CASSYPGNVPNEKLFF	TGTGCCAGCAGTTACCCGGGTAACGTACCTAATGAAAAACTGTTTTTT
TRBJ2-4	few	TRBV2	TRBD1	CASSEDRGPAKNIQYF	TGTGCCAGCAGTGAAGACAGGGGCCCAGCCAAAAACATTCAGTACTTC
TRBJ1-5	NA	TRBV25-1	NA	CASSGVGGGHSTQPQHF	TGTGCCAGCAGTGGCGTGGGAGGGGGACACAGTACTCAGCCCCAGCATTTT
TRBJ1-2	NA	TRBV7-8	NA	CASSLEPGVYTF	TGTGCCAGCAGCTTAGAGCCAGGCGTCTACACCTTC
TRBJ2-7	NA	TRBV11-2	TRBD1	CASSRTGGSGPQYF	TGTGCCAGCAGCAGGACAGGGGGCTCTGGTCCGCAGTACTTC
TRBJ2-4	NA	TRBV19	TRBD2	CASRNPGLAGGGSKNIQYF	TGTGCCAGTAGAAATCCGGGACTAGCGGGAGGGGGGAGCAAAAACATTCAGTACTTC
TRBJ1-1	once	TRBV7-2	NA	CASSLGQNTEAFF	TGTGCCAGCAGCTTAGGACAAAACACTGAAGCTTTCTTT
TRBJ2-2	NA	TRBV7-3	TRBD2	CASSLRTSGSHGELFF	TGTGCCAGCAGCTTGCGAACTAGCGGGAGTCACGGGGAGCTGTTTTTT
TRBJ1-2	NA	TRBV23-1	NA	CASNTEDRGLVYGYTF	TGCGCCAGCAACACGGAGGACAGAGGGCTCGTATATGGCTACACCTTC
TRBJ1-3	NA	TRBV5-1	NA	CASSRGGGGAGNTIYF	TGCGCCAGCAGCCGGGGGGGCGGTGGCGCTGGAAACACCATATATTTT
TRBJ1-1	NA	TRBV6-5	TRBD1	CASSSGTGVHF	TGTGCCAGCAGTTCAGGGACAGGGGTTCATTTT
TRBJ1-3	NA	TRBV6-5	TRBD1	CASRGTAGNTIYF	TGTGCCAGCAGAGGGACAGCTGGAAACACCATATATTTT